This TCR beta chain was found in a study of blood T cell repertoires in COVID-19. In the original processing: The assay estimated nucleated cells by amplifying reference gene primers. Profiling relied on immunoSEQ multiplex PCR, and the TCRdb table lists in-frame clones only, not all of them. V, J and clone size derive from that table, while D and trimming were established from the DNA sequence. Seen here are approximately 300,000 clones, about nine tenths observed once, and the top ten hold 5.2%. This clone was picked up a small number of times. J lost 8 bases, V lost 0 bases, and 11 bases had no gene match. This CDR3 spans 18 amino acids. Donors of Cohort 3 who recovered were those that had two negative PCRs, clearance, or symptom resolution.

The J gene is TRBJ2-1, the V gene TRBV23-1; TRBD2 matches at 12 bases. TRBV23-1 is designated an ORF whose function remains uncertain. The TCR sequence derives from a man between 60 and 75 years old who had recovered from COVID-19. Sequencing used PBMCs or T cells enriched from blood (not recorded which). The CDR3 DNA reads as TGCGCCAGCAGTCAATCGGCGCTAGCGGGAGGGGCGAGAGATGAGCAGTTCTTC. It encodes CASSQSALAGGARDEQFF.